One sample yielded the 9 T cell receptor beta chains listed below, sequenced in a study of blood T cell repertoires in COVID-19. This table comes from immunoSEQ multiplex PCR, and its TCRdb copy is limited to in-frame clones, with some not included. Counted here are tens of thousands of clones, 80% to 90% occurring once; the ten biggest clones make up less than 10%. Material: peripheral blood. The source of these receptors is a human donor in a cohort sampled during active COVID-19.

This clone was seen a few times. V usage is TRBV5-1 and J usage is TRBJ2-2, with a tentative D call TRBD2 (5 bases). CDR1 and CDR2 (germline): SGHRS, YFSETQ. The CDR3 length is 15 residues. The V end lost 5 bases, the J end lost 6 bases, and 17 bases lay between the germline ends. CDR3: CASRTPGLPSGELFF. CDR3 nucleotide sequence: TGCGCCAGCAGAACACCCGGACTCCCGTCCGGGGAGCTGTTTTTT.

Relative to its sample, this clone is medium-sized. CDR3 coding DNA: TGCAGTGCTAGTGCGGGGACGGGACTAAGTGAGCAGTTCTTC. Translating it yields CSASAGTGLSEQFF. The chain uses TRBV20-1 and TRBJ2-1; 7 positions match TRBD2. CDR1 and CDR2 from the germline V gene are DFQATT and SNEGSKA (reference sequence). The CDR3 is made up of 14 amino acids. The trim removed 3 bases at V and 9 bases at J, leaving 11 bases unmatched.

The rearrangement joins TRBV7-9 to TRBJ1-1; no definite D call. CDR1 SEHNR and CDR2 FQNEAQ come from the germline V gene (reference sequence). CDR3 length: 13 residues. The V gene lost 2 bases and the J gene lost 5 bases, with 9 bases spanning the gap. CDR3 coding DNA: TGTGCCAGCAGCTTAACCGGGTCTACTGAAGCTTTCTTT. Amino acid sequence: CASSLTGSTEAFF. Complete variable domain (other parts from reference TRBV7-9 and TRBJ1-1): DTGVSQNPRHKITKRGQNVTFRCDPISEHNRLYWYRQTLGQGPEFLTYFQNEAQLEKSRLLSDRFSAERPKGSFSTLEIQRTEQGDSAMYLCASSLTGSTEAFFGQGTRLTVV.

The rearrangement uses TRBV7-9 and TRBJ2-3; D is unclear. Germline V gene data show CDR1 as SEHNR and CDR2 as FQNEAQ (reference sequence). V shed 6 bases and J shed 5 bases, with 9 bases lying between them. This CDR3 has 12 residues. The CDR3 nucleotides are TGTGCCAGCAGGAGTAGAGGAGATACGCAGTATTTT. Translated: CASRSRGDTQYF.

CDR3 nucleotide sequence: TGTGCCAGCGGGAGGGGCTACGAGCAGTACTTC. This encodes CASGRGYEQYF. V gene TRBV28 combines with J gene TRBJ2-7; 7 bases are a match to TRBD2. In germline, CDR1 is MDHEN, CDR2 SYDVKM. V was pared by 8 bases and J by 3 bases, with 1 base of the junction left unmatched. This CDR3 region has 11 residues. Complete variable domain (other parts from reference TRBV28 and TRBJ2-7): DVKVTQSSRYLVKRTGEKVFLECVQDMDHENMFWYRQDPGLGLRLIYFSYDVKMKEKGDIPEGYSVSREKKERFSLILESASTNQTSMYLCASGRGYEQYFGPGTRLTVT.

This clone was seen once. The genes are TRBV28 and TRBJ2-7; 8 bases map to TRBD1. V shed 3 bases, J shed 4 bases, and the junction held 5 bases outside the gene matches. CDR1 is MDHEN, CDR2 SYDVKM, per germline. There are 14 residues in the CDR3. The CDR3 DNA reads as TGTGCCAGCAGTTTTCAGGGGGCGAGTTACGAGCAGTACTTC. The encoded protein is CASSFQGASYEQYF. Drawing the rest from reference TRBV28 and TRBJ2-7, the complete variable domain is DVKVTQSSRYLVKRTGEKVFLECVQDMDHENMFWYRQDPGLGLRLIYFSYDVKMKEKGDIPEGYSVSREKKERFSLILESASTNQTSMYLCASSFQGASYEQYFGPGTRLTVT.

This clone occurred a few times. As DNA, the CDR3 is TGTGCCAGCAGCTCGACAGGCTCTGGAAACACCATATATTTT. Translation: CASSSTGSGNTIYF. This chain links TRBV7-2 with TRBJ1-3; TRBD1 might be the D (6 bases). Germline assignment: CDR1 SGHTA and CDR2 FQGNSA. V was shortened by 4 bases and J by 0 bases, with 7 bases between the two germline ends. This CDR3 is built from 14 residues.

The gene calls are TRBV11-2 and TRBJ1-2, with 7 positions matching TRBD1. V lost 4 bases, J lost 7 bases, and 9 bases stayed unmatched. This CDR3 region has 14 residues. Germline V CDR1 and CDR2: SGHAT, FQNNGV. This chain's CDR3 is CASSSPRQGGGYTF. Here the CDR3 DNA reads TGTGCCAGCAGCTCCCCCAGACAGGGAGGTGGCTACACCTTC.

The chain combines TRBV3-1 (or the pseudogene TRBV3-2) with TRBJ1-2; TRBD1 is a possible D gene (5 bases). V lost 3 bases, J lost 4 bases, and 18 bases lay in between. This CDR3 has 16 amino acids. From germline, CDR1 is LGHDT and CDR2 YNNKEL (reference sequence). The CDR3 protein is CASSHATEKTVYGYTF. The CDR3 DNA reads as TGTGCCAGCAGCCACGCGACAGAAAAGACTGTCTATGGCTACACCTTC.